This T cell receptor beta chain came from a study of early T cells in non-severe SARS-CoV-2 infection. TCRdb fed the 5' RACE reads into MiXCR, producing one record per CDR3 protein. The sample contains 45,000 to 60,000 distinct CDR3 sequences, 7.5% to 9% of which appear only once. V was shortened by 5 bases and J by 5 bases, with 16 bases between the two germline ends. This CDR3 has 15 residues. Germline CDR1 and CDR2: SGHTA and FQGNSA. J is TRBJ2-1 and V is TRBV7-2; tentatively, D is TRBD1 or TRBD2 (8 bases each). Sample: whole blood, taken at baseline. This clonotype was obtained from an adult who was a healthcare worker with PCR-confirmed SARS-CoV-2 infection or an uninfected control (not recorded which). CDR3 amino acids: CASSPGGGGNNEQFF. The CDR3 nucleotides read TGTGCCAGCAGCCCAGGGGGCGGGGGGAACAATGAGCAGTTCTTC. The whole variable domain, remainder taken from reference TRBV7-2 and TRBJ2-1, is GAGVSQSPSNKVTEKGKDVELRCDPISGHTALYWYRQSLGQGLEFLIYFQGNSAPDKSGLPSDRFSAERTGGSVSTLTIQRTQQEDSAVYLCASSPGGGGNNEQFFGPGTRLTVL.